Here is one TCR beta chain with its context. Other DNA sequences in this specimen translate into the identical CDR3. CDR1 and CDR2 (germline): MDHEN, SYDVKM. The CDR3 consists of 15 residues. The trim removed 4 bases at V and 5 bases at J, leaving 3 bases unmatched. This specimen comes from a study of blood T cell repertoires in COVID-19. Study-level background: Acute-phase and convalescent COVID-19 samples originated in the United States, Italy and Spain. T cells, B-cell-depleted T cells, or PBMCs supplied cDNA or gDNA.

In the original processing: The assay estimated nucleated cells by amplifying reference gene primers. TCRdb's copy holds only in-frame clones and misses some; the assay was immunoSEQ multiplex PCR. V, J and clone size derive from that table, while D and trimming were established from the DNA sequence. The sample holds roughly 39,000 clones, approximately 85% seen once. V and J are TRBV28 and TRBJ2-2; 11 nucleotides agree with TRBD1. Sequencing used peripheral blood. The source of this sequence is a man in his fifties or sixties with acute or convalescent COVID-19. The CDR3 loop reads CASSSGQGDTGELFF. CDR3 nucleotide sequence: TGTGCCAGCAGTTCGGGACAGGGGGATACCGGGGAGCTGTTTTTT.